These 26 T cell receptor beta chains came from one sample sequenced in a study of T cell clonality in common variable immunodeficiency. Clones were read by immunoSEQ multiplex PCR, and TCRdb kept only the in-frame ones, dropping some. The sample is made up of 50,000 to 65,000 clones, none counted only once. Sequencing used peripheral blood mononuclear cells. These TCRs come from a person aged 18-69 years in good health.

The table lists this clone with many counts. The read halts 3 residues ahead of the CDR3 end, with the missing end drawn from the germline J gene. V and J are TRBV20-1 and TRBJ2-2; 16 nucleotides align to TRBD2. The CDR3 totals 18 residues. CDR1 is DFQATT and CDR2 is SNEGSKA in the germline V gene (reference sequence). V dropped 1 base and J dropped 6; count of bases not matched to a gene: 8. The CDR3 region is CSARGPGTSGGAPGELFF. The part of the CDR3 DNA that was read is TGCAGTGCTAGAGGACCGGGGACTAGCGGGGGGGCCCCCGGGGAG.

This clone was detected many times. The read stops 3 residues short of the end of the CDR3; the missing end is completed from the germline J gene. This chain uses TRBV7-8 with TRBJ1-1; perhaps TRBD1 as D (6 bases). CDR3 length: 16 residues. V was shortened by 5 bases and J by 0 bases, with 16 bases between the two germline ends. Germline-derived CDR1 and CDR2 are SGHVS and FQNEAQ. The CDR3: CASSPRSDRLNTEAFF. The sequenced part of the CDR3 DNA is TGTGCCAGCAGCCCCCGATCGGACAGACTGAACACTGAA.

This clone was recorded at least ten times. The read ends 3 residues early relative to the CDR3; the germline J gene fills the gap. This chain joins TRBV20-1 and TRBJ2-1; 8 bases are shared with TRBD2. After removal of 5 bases from V and 2 bases from J, the junction contained 8 bases not matched to a gene. In germline, CDR1 is DFQATT, CDR2 SNEGSKA (reference sequence). This CDR3 has 15 amino acids. CDR3 protein: CSAYPLAGTYNEQFF. CDR3 DNA (partial): TGCAGTGCTTACCCCTTAGCGGGGACCTACAATGAG.

This clone was observed many times. The DNA ends 3 residues before the CDR3 does, and the rest of the CDR3 is filled in from the germline J gene. The chain combines TRBV19 with TRBJ2-3; D might be TRBD1 (5 bases). The CDR3 extends over 14 amino acids. Trimming cost V 4 bases and J 3 bases, with 11 bases left between them. Germline V lookup: CDR1 LNHDA, CDR2 SQIVND (reference sequence). Partial CDR3 DNA: TGTGCCAGTAGTAGCAGGGTACGGACAGATACG. This encodes CASSSRVRTDT. In full, the CDR3 reads CASSSRVRTDTQYF. Supplemented by reference TRBV19 and TRBJ2-3, the full variable domain reads DGGITQSPKYLFRKEGQNVTLSCEQNLNHDAMYWYRQDPGQGLRLIYYSQIVNDFQKGDIAEGYSVSREKKESFPLTVTSAQKNPTAFYLCASSSRVRTDTQYFGPGTRLTVL.

This clone was seen many times. The read finishes 3 residues shy of the CDR3 end, and the germline J gene is used to complete it. The chain is built from TRBV30 and TRBJ1-1; weak D call: TRBD1 (6 bases). The CDR3 loop spans 16 amino acids. Looked up from germline, CDR1 is GTSNPN and CDR2 is SVGIG (reference sequence). V lost 6 bases and J lost 3, with 23 bases in between. Incomplete CDR3 DNA: TGTGCCTGTGGGGACGGGACAAGGAGATTGGACACTGAA. This codes for CACGDGTRRLDTE. The CDR3 as a whole reads CACGDGTRRLDTEAFF. Full variable domain (missing parts from reference TRBV30 and TRBJ1-1): SQTIHQWPATLVQPVGSPLSLECTVEGTSNPNLYWYRQAAGRGLQLLFYSVGIGQISSEVPQNLSASRPQDRQFILSSKKLLLSDSGFYLCACGDGTRRLDTEAFFGQGTRLTVV.

This clone was detected many times. The DNA ends 3 residues before the CDR3 does, and the rest of the CDR3 is filled in from the germline J gene. This chain connects TRBV4-1 to TRBJ2-7; 9 bases are a match to TRBD2. The V segment lost 4 bases and the J segment 6 bases; nucleotides outside the gene matches: 7. This CDR3 contains 14 residues. The germline CDR1 and CDR2 sequences are MGHRA and YSYEKL. Here the CDR3 reads CASSPAREGVEQYF. CDR3 DNA, as far as it was read: TGCGCCAGCAGCCCCGCGCGGGAGGGCGTCGAG.

This clone has ten or more counts. The read falls 3 residues short of the CDR3 end, and the missing part is taken from the germline J gene. This sequence joins TRBV5-6 and TRBJ1-1, with D uncertain. The length of the CDR3 is 15 residues. Germline V CDR1 and CDR2: SGHDT, YYEEEE. Trimming pared 0 bases from V and 0 bases from J, leaving 9 bases between. Partial CDR3 DNA: TGTGCCAGCAGCTTGGATTACAGAATGAACACTGAA. Its translation: CASSLDYRMNTE. In full, the CDR3 is CASSLDYRMNTEAFF.

This clone was observed at least ten times. Read coverage stops 3 residues before the CDR3 terminus; the germline J gene supplies the remainder. V is TRBV20-1 and J is TRBJ2-7, with 9 positions matching TRBD1. In germline, CDR1 is DFQATT, CDR2 SNEGSKA (reference sequence). CDR3 length: 15 residues. J gave up 3 bases and V 1 base, and 7 bases lay outside the gene matches. The part of the CDR3 DNA that was read is TGCAGTGCTAGAGTGGGGGACAGGGTGTACTACGAG. Translated: CSARVGDRVYYE. The entire CDR3 reads CSARVGDRVYYEQYF.

This clone came up many times. The read ends 3 residues shy of where the CDR3 ends; the end is completed using the germline J gene. The chain uses TRBV5-1 and TRBJ2-5; TRBD1 aligns across 11 bases. Germline trimming cut 3 bases from V and 5 bases from J; bases unmatched to any gene: 6. The CDR3 extends over 15 amino acids. CDR1 SGHRS and CDR2 YFSETQ come from the germline V gene. CDR3 protein: CASSSPGQGVETQYF. CDR3 bases read: TGCGCCAGCAGCTCACCGGGACAGGGGGTTGAGACC.

This clone was seen ten or more times. Read coverage stops 3 residues before the CDR3 terminus; the germline J gene supplies the remainder. The chain has TRBV10-1 and TRBJ1-4; 8 bases line up with TRBD1. Losses at the gene ends were 3 bases for V and 8 bases for J; bases not matched to a gene: 8. The germline V gene has CDR1 WNHNN and CDR2 SYGVQD (reference sequence). This CDR3 is built from 15 residues. CDR3 sequence reads: CASSDPGQGGEKLFF. The sequenced CDR3 bases are TGCGCCAGCAGTGACCCCGGACAGGGAGGCGAAAAA.

Many counts were recorded for this clone. The CDR3 goes on 3 residues after the read ends, and that part is filled in from the germline J gene. The chain recombines TRBV29-1 with TRBJ1-1; no clear D gene. The CDR3 runs to 14 residues. The germline gives CDR1 SQVTM, CDR2 ANQGSEA. V was shortened by 3 bases and J by 3 bases, with 14 bases between the two germline ends. The covered CDR3 bases are TGCAGCGTTGATTATATGGCTCAGTACACTGAA. It codes for CSVDYMAQYTE. The CDR3, in full, reads CSVDYMAQYTEAFF. Using reference TRBV29-1 and TRBJ1-1 for the parts outside the CDR3, the full variable domain is SAVISQKPSRDICQRGTSLTIQCQVDSQVTMMFWYRQQPGQSLTLIATANQGSEATYESGFVIDKFPISRPNLTFSTLTVSNMSPEDSSIYLCSVDYMAQYTEAFFGQGTRLTVV.

This clone came up many times. One end of the junction fails to match germline, which may point to a read error. The CDR3 extends 3 residues past the end of the read, so its final part is completed from the germline J gene. The V gene is TRBV5-4, the J gene TRBJ1-6; TRBD1 is a possible D gene (5 bases). The CDR3 consists of 14 residues. The germline V gene encodes CDR1 SGHNT and CDR2 YYREEE (reference sequence). CDR3 sequence reads: CASSLAGFNSPLHF. The CDR3 DNA, read in part, is TGTGCCAGCAGTTTGGCAGGGTTTAATTCACCC.

This clone was detected many times. The CDR3 is cut off 3 residues early in the read; its end comes from the germline J gene. V is TRBV5-1 and J is TRBJ2-7, with 11 bases identical to TRBD2. CDR3 length equals 17 residues. Germline CDR1 is SGHRS and CDR2 is YFSETQ. The V segment lost 3 bases and the J segment 5 bases; nucleotides outside the gene matches: 13. The CDR3 region is CASSSSLTSGVRDEQYF. Incomplete CDR3 DNA: TGCGCCAGCAGCTCTTCTCTGACTAGCGGGGTACGGGACGAG.

This clone has ten or more counts. The CDR3 extends 3 residues past the end of the read, so its final part is completed from the germline J gene. The chain carries TRBV18 and TRBJ2-2; D might be TRBD1 or TRBD2, each matching 5 bases. Germline CDR1 KGHSH, CDR2 LQKENI. V was pared by 1 base and J by 0 bases, with 9 bases between. This CDR3 region has 16 residues. The CDR3 bases that were read are TGTGCCAGCTCACCACTGAGGGGATCGAACACCGGGGAG. This translates into CASSPLRGSNTGE. The full CDR3 reads CASSPLRGSNTGELFF.

This clone showed up many times. The covered CDR3 bases are TGTGCCAGCAGCTTAGACGTCCGGACACCTGAA. Translation gives CASSLDVRTPE. The CDR3 in full is CASSLDVRTPEAFF. The chain recombines TRBV7-2 with TRBJ1-1; a possible D gene is TRBD1 (5 bases). The CDR3 goes on 3 residues after the read ends, and that part is filled in from the germline J gene. The CDR3 has 14 residues. Germline loops: CDR1 SGHTA, CDR2 FQGNSA. V was pared by 1 base and J by 6 bases, with 12 bases between.

This clone has a count of ten or more. Read coverage stops 3 residues before the CDR3 terminus; the germline J gene supplies the remainder. V and J are TRBV7-3 and TRBJ2-2; TRBD1 aligns across 9 bases. The CDR3 consists of 17 residues. J was trimmed by 4 bases and V by 5 bases; bases with no gene match: 11. Germline CDR1 is SGHTA and CDR2 is FQGTGA. This chain's CDR3 is CASSISGTGIGTGELFF. CDR3 DNA, as far as it was read: TGTGCCAGCAGCATTTCCGGGACAGGGATCGGCACCGGGGAG.

This clone was counted many times. The DNA ends 3 residues before the CDR3 does, and the rest of the CDR3 is filled in from the germline J gene. The V gene is TRBV2, the J gene TRBJ2-7; 9 bases agree with TRBD1. In germline, CDR1 is SNHLY, CDR2 FYNNEI. The CDR3 is 15 residues long. Germline trimming cut 4 bases from V and 5 bases from J; bases unmatched to any gene: 9. The sequenced part of the CDR3 DNA is TGTGCCAGCAGTGGCCGACGGGACAGGGACCACGAG. This translates into CASSGRRDRDHE. The complete CDR3 reads CASSGRRDRDHEQYF. Looking up the rest from reference TRBV2 and TRBJ2-7 gives the full variable domain: EPEVTQTPSHQVTQMGQEVILRCVPISNHLYFYWYRQILGQKVEFLVSFYNNEISEKSEIFDDQFSVERPDGSNFTLKIRSTKLEDSAMYFCASSGRRDRDHEQYFGPGTRLTVT.

This clone was picked up many times. The read falls 3 residues short of the CDR3 end, and the missing part is taken from the germline J gene. The chain couples TRBV11-2 to TRBJ2-5; 8 nucleotides align to TRBD1. Germline CDR1 SGHAT, CDR2 FQNNGV. The CDR3 totals 13 residues. V dropped 5 bases and J dropped 4; count of bases not matched to a gene: 3. This chain's CDR3 is CASSPQGAETQYF. The covered CDR3 bases are TGTGCCAGCAGCCCGCAGGGGGCAGAGACC.

This clone was seen ten or more times. The sequence runs out 3 residues before the end of the CDR3; the remainder is reconstructed from the germline J gene. The V call is TRBV7-2, the J call TRBJ2-3; TRBD1 might be the D (6 bases). CDR1 and CDR2 from the germline V gene are SGHTA and FQGNSA. The CDR3 spans 15 residues. V was clipped by 7 bases and J by 4 bases, with 18 bases between them. Partial CDR3 DNA: TGTGCCAGCAACCTCACCCGGGACAACTCAGATACG. Protein sequence: CASNLTRDNSDT. The entire CDR3 sequence reads CASNLTRDNSDTQYF.

In this sample, this clone turned up many times. The read finishes 3 residues shy of the CDR3 end, and the germline J gene is used to complete it. The rearrangement joins TRBV5-1 to TRBJ2-3, with 8 bases lining up with TRBD2. This CDR3 has 15 amino acids. CDR1 SGHRS and CDR2 YFSETQ come from the germline V gene. Trimming removed 2 bases from V and 3 bases from J; junction bases left unmatched: 5. The sequenced CDR3 bases are TGCGCCAGCAGCTTTGGAAGCGGGGGTACAGATACG. This codes for CASSFGSGGTDT. The whole CDR3 protein reads CASSFGSGGTDTQYF.

The table lists this clone with many counts. The read ends 3 residues before the CDR3 terminus; that terminus is restored from the germline J gene. V is TRBV20-1 and J is TRBJ2-2, with D possibly being TRBD1 (6 bases). V was pared by 3 bases and J by 6 bases, with 14 bases between. The CDR3 loop spans 14 amino acids. Germline CDR1 reads DFQATT; CDR2 reads SNEGSKA (reference sequence). The CDR3 bases that were read are TGCAGTGCTAGCTCCGGGACATCGGCCGGGGAG. Amino acid sequence: CSASSGTSAGE. The complete CDR3 reads CSASSGTSAGELFF.

Comment on this clone: The CDR3 end is not reached by the read, which stops 3 residues before it; the germline J gene fills it in. Other DNA sequences in the sample encode the same CDR3. The chain joins TRBV19 to TRBJ1-6, with 8 bases that match TRBD1. Germline CDR1 and CDR2: LNHDA and SQIVND (reference sequence). CDR3 length equals 16 residues. CDR3 in amino acids: CASSIRQGKAIRPLHF. Partial CDR3 DNA: TGTGCCAGTAGTATTCGACAGGGGAAAGCGATTCGGCCC.

This clone was recorded many times. The CDR3 end lies 3 residues beyond the end of the read and is filled in from the germline J gene. The genes are TRBV7-9 and TRBJ1-6, with D perhaps TRBD1 (5 bases). The length of the CDR3 is 15 residues. The germline V gene has CDR1 SEHNR and CDR2 FQNEAQ (reference sequence). Trimming removed 0 bases from V and 6 bases from J, with 9 bases in between. The CDR3 sequence: CASSLAAGSNSPLHF. The CDR3 DNA, read in part, is TGTGCCAGCAGCTTAGCGGCAGGGTCTAATTCACCC.

This clone was recorded at least ten times. The read ends 3 residues before the CDR3 terminus; that terminus is restored from the germline J gene. The V call is TRBV29-1, the J call TRBJ1-1; D is ambiguous. V shed 4 bases and J shed 2 bases, with 5 bases lying between them. The CDR3 extends over 11 amino acids. Germline CDR1 is SQVTM and CDR2 is ANQGSEA. CDR3 amino acids: CSVVANTEAFF. The part of the CDR3 DNA that was read is TGCAGCGTTGTAGCTAACACTGAA. The full variable domain, its missing parts supplied by reference TRBV29-1 and TRBJ1-1, is SAVISQKPSRDICQRGTSLTIQCQVDSQVTMMFWYRQQPGQSLTLIATANQGSEATYESGFVIDKFPISRPNLTFSTLTVSNMSPEDSSIYLCSVVANTEAFFGQGTRLTVV.

Many counts were recorded for this clone. The CDR3 end lies 3 residues beyond the end of the read and is filled in from the germline J gene. The chain recombines TRBV11-2 with TRBJ2-7; 7 bases line up with TRBD2. The germline gives CDR1 SGHAT, CDR2 FQNNGV. V trimming: 5 bases; J trimming: 3 bases; junction bases outside the gene matches: 10. The CDR3 covers 15 residues. CDR3: CASSRGSGIRYEQYF. The part of the CDR3 DNA that was read is TGTGCCAGCAGCCGTGGCAGCGGGATACGCTACGAG.

In this sample, this clone turned up many times. The read ends 3 residues early relative to the CDR3; the germline J gene fills the gap. The chain employs TRBV12-3 or TRBV12-4 and TRBJ2-3; D perhaps matches TRBD2 (6 bases). V shed 6 bases and J shed 4 bases, with 11 bases lying between them. This CDR3 comprises 13 residues. The CDR3 bases that were read are TGTGCCAGCAGCACCTGGGGGGCAGATACG. Encoded protein: CASSTWGADT. The full CDR3 reads CASSTWGADTQYF.